This TCR beta chain was retrieved from a study of OX40 agonist ivuxolimab in advanced cancers. Sequencing used immunoSEQ multiplex PCR; TCRdb keeps in-frame clones, though not all of them. The sample carries around 26,000 clones, approximately 79% recorded once. The table lists this clone with a few counts. V lost 5 bases and J lost 4, with 14 bases in between. The CDR3 contains 15 residues. Germline V CDR1 and CDR2: MRHNA, SNTAGT. The clonotype originates from an adult with an advanced solid tumor such as melanoma, head and neck, liver or kidney cancer. The material sequenced was CD4+ or CD8+ T cells sorted from blood, taken in a trial of the OX40 agonist ivuxolimab. The rearrangement joins TRBV6-4 to TRBJ2-2; no clear D gene. The CDR3, as DNA: TGTGCCAGCAGTCCGGGCCGGGCCGGCACCGGGGAGCTGTTTTTT. Its translation: CASSPGRAGTGELFF.